The clone carrying this T cell receptor beta chain was seen only once. Its target is not known. The source of the sample is a study of cytomegalovirus exposure and HLA in healthy donors. About the study: From donors who were HLA-typed, an early data release held about 85 million unique TCRs.

PCR was performed using 60 Vbeta and 13 Jbeta primers. The protocol was immunoSEQ multiplex PCR, while the TCRdb copy is restricted to in-frame clones and leaves out a portion. The repertoire holds about 120,000 clones, with around 77% as singletons. Study outcomes and limitations: Later analysis indicated greater clonal expansion among HLA-associated TCR beta chains than among equally common other chains. After further analysis at a later stage, 16,951 TCR beta sequences were associated with HLA alleles at 0.05 false discovery rate.

Germline V gives CDR1 SGHRS, CDR2 YFSETQ. Trimming cost V 3 bases and J 7 bases, with 23 bases left between them. The CDR3 is 17 amino acids. This sequence joins TRBV5-1 and TRBJ2-1, with D possibly TRBD2 on 6 matching bases. Sequenced material: PBMCs. The sequence came from a man aged 18-30 years in good health and CMV-seropositive. For the CDR3, the DNA is TGCGCCAGCAGCTCCACTAAGAAACTAGCCCCGTGGAATGAGCAGTTCTTC. It translates to CASSSTKKLAPWNEQFF.